This TCR beta chain appears in the sequencing data of a study of CD8+ T cells in alopecia areata. The study, taken as a whole, reports: Lesional scalp displayed greater clonality than normal scalp, most notably in alopecia totalis/universalis. Mice showed TCR sharing more clearly than patients did, possibly owing to HLA. Scalp samples also yield sequences of resident alphabeta T cells from normal skin.

About this clone: Its antigen is unidentified.

Reverse transcription of extracted RNA yielded cDNA, which provided the sequencing template. Profiling relied on immunoSEQ multiplex PCR, and the TCRdb table lists in-frame clones only, not all of them. The sample contains roughly 100,000 clones, around 59% of which appear only once. V lost 7 bases, J lost 5 bases, and 13 bases stayed unmatched. Germline V gene lookup returns CDR1 SNHLY and CDR2 FYNNEI. The CDR3 runs to 15 residues. The clonotype originates from a human donor in good health. The specimen was CD4+ T cells sorted from blood. The genes are TRBV2 and TRBJ2-5; 7 bases align to TRBD2. CDR3 DNA sequence: TGTGCCAGCACTTCACTCCGAGGTAGCGGGGAGACCCAGTACTTC. Translating gives CASTSLRGSGETQYF.